One T cell receptor beta chain is described in this entry. Its antigen is undetermined. The data derive from a study of blood T cells in healthy people across ages. General study results and limits: Getting older went along with TCR beta diversity per million T cells dropping roughly linearly. Fewer expanded clones and more diversity marked long-lived versus aged donors. Correlation between TCR beta diversity and naive T cell percentage was strong.

This CDR3 region has 14 residues. V was clipped by 11 bases and J by 13 bases; unmatched bases: 19. A second roughly 7 to 12 cycle PCR used barcoded and J-beta primers. TCRdb called the 5' RACE reads again in MiXCR, with one record for every CDR3 protein. The sample yields 350,000 to 450,000 distinct CDR3 sequences, approximately 51% seen once. The chain is built from TRBV12-3 or TRBV12-4 and TRBJ2-1; 8 bases line up with TRBD2. Sequenced: blood. The clonotype comes from a man aged 60 to 69 in good health. The CDR3 is CACNQGTGGETQFF. The DNA of the CDR3 is TGTGCCTGCAATCAGGGTACGGGAGGGGAGACCCAGTTCTTC.